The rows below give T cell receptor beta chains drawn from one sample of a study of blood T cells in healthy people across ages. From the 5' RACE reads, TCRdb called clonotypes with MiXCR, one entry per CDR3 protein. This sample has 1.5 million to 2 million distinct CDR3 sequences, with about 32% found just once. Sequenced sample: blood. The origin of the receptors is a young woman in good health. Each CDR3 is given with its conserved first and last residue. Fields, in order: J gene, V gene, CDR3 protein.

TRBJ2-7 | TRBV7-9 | CASRSTGTDYEQYF
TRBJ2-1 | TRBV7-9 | CASTKDRDWDNEQFF
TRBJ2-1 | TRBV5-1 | CASSLDWWGGPRNEQFF
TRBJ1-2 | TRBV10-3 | CAIDRTQRGSYGYTF
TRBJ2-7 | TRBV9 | CASGLGLAGDYEQYF
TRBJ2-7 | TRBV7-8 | CASSLRPLSGSYEQYF
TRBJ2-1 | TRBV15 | CATSSLYNEQFF
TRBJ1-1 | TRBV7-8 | CASSLDSLSEAFF
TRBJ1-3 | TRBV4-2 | CASSQEQALSGNTIYF
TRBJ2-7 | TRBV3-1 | CASSQVLGGEQYF
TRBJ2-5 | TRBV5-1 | CANSAGPFGKTQYF
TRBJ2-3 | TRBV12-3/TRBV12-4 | CATCSGNTQYF